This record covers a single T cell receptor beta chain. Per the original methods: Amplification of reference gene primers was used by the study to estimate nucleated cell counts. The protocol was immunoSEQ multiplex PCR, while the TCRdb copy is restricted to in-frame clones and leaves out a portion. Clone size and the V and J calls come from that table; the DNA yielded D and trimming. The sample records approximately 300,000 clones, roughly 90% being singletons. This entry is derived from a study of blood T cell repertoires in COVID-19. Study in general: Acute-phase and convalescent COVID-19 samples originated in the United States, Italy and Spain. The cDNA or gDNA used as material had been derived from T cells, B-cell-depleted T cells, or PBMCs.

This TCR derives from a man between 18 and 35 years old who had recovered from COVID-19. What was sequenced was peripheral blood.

CDR3 sequence reads: CASRVNERLNEKLFF. CDR3 sequence (DNA): TGTGCCAGCAGGGTAAACGAACGACTCAATGAAAAACTGTTTTTT. The V and J genes are TRBV27 and TRBJ1-4; D is undetermined. CDR3 length: 15 residues. V lost 6 bases and J 5 bases, leaving 16 bases between the germline ends. CDR1 is MNHEY, CDR2 SMNVEV, per germline (reference sequence). Based on the CDR3 plus reference TRBV27 and TRBJ1-4, the full variable domain is EAQVTQNPRYLITVTGKKLTVTCSQNMNHEYMSWYRQDPGLGLRQIYYSMNVEVTDKGDVPEGYKVSRKEKRNFPLILESPSPNQTSLYFCASRVNERLNEKLFFGSGTQLSVL.